The TCR beta chain described here comes from a study of CD8+CD57+ T cells in acquired aplastic anemia. Study at large: An average of approximately 3.4 ug of DNA was obtained from sorted CD4+ and CD8+ cells.

The template for TCR beta VDJ and CDR3 sequence profiling was genomic DNA. TCRdb processed the reads anew with MiXCR; each CDR3 protein has one entry. Among 150,000 to 200,000 distinct CDR3 sequences listed, over 60% were seen once. Trimming removed 2 bases from V and 4 bases from J; junction bases left unmatched: 3. This CDR3 is 14 amino acids long. Germline V gene lookup returns CDR1 SGDLS and CDR2 YYNGEE. Study conclusions and caveats: Patients and controls turned out to have roughly 31 CD8+ CDR3 sequences in common.

As to this clonotype: Antigen: not known.

Sequenced material: sorted CD4+, CD8+, or CD8+CD57+ T cells (not recorded which) from PBMCs. V gene TRBV9 combines with J gene TRBJ2-7; 10 bases fit TRBD2. The source is a human donor with severe aplastic anemia or a healthy control (not recorded which). CDR3 nucleotide sequence: TGTGCCAGCAGCGTGGAGCGGGAGGGTTACGAGCAGTACTTC. As protein: CASSVEREGYEQYF.